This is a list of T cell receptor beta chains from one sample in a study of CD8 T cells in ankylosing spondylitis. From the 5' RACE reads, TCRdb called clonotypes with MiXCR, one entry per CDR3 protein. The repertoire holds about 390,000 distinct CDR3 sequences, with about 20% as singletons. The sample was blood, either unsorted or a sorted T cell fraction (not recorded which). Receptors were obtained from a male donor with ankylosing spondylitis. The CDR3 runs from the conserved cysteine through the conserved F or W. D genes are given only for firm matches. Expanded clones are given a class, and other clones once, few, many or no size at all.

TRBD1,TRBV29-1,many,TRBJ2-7,CSVDPGTGFGEQYF,TGCAGCGTTGACCCCGGGACAGGGTTCGGCGAGCAGTACTTC
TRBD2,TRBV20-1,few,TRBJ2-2,CSAPVTSNTGELFF,TGCAGTGCTCCTGTGACTAGCAACACCGGGGAGCTGTTTTTT
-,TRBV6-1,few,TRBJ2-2,CASSPSLWAGGELFF,TGTGCCAGCAGTCCAAGCCTGTGGGCTGGCGGGGAGCTGTTTTTT
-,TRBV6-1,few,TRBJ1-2,CASRSRHNYGYTF,TGTGCCAGCCGAAGTCGACACAACTATGGCTACACCTTC
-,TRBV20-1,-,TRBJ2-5,CSAPPGVQETQYF,TGCAGTGCTCCCCCGGGAGTCCAAGAGACCCAGTACTTC
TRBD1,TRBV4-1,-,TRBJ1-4,CASSQQGVGEKLFF,TGCGCCAGCAGCCAACAGGGGGTTGGGGAAAAACTGTTTTTT
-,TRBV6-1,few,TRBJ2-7,CASSPRVGGRYSYEQYF,TGTGCCAGCTCCCCCCGGGTTGGCGGCCGATACTCCTACGAGCAGTACTTC
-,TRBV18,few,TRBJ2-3,CASSPRGTPSTDTQYF,TGTGCCAGCTCACCGAGGGGAACTCCTAGCACAGATACGCAGTATTTT
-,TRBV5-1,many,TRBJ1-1,CASTRDPRGTEAFF,TGCGCCAGCACCAGAGACCCGAGAGGGACTGAAGCTTTCTTT
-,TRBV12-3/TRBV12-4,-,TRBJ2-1,CASSLPAVEQFF,TGTGCCAGCAGTTTACCGGCAGTTGAGCAGTTCTTC
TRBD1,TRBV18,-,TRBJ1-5,CASSPTGQENQPQHF,TGTGCCAGCTCACCAACGGGACAGGAAAATCAGCCCCAGCATTTT
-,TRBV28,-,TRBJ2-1,CASSLSGLEQFF,TGTGCCAGCAGTTTATCGGGACTTGAGCAGTTCTTC